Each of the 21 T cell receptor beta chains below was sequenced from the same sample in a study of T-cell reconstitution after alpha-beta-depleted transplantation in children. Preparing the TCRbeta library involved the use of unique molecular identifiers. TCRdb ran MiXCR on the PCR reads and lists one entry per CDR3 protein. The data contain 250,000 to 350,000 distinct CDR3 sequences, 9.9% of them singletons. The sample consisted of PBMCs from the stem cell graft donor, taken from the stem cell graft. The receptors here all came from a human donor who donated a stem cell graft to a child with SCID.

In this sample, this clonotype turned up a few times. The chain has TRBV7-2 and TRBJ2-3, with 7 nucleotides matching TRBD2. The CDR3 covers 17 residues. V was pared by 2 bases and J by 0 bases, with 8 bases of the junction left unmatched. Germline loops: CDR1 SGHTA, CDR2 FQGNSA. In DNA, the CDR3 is TGTGCCAGCAGCTTAAGGGGAGGGGCAGCTAGCACAGATACGCAGTATTTT. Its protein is CASSLRGGAASTDTQYF.

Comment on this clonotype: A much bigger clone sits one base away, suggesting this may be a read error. The CDR3 is CASSGLYWAANNEQFF. CDR3 bases: TGCGCCAGCAGCGGTCTGTACTGGGCAGCGAACAATGAGCAGTTCTTC. The J gene is TRBJ2-1, the V gene TRBV5-1; D gene uncertain. The CDR3 extends over 16 amino acids. CDR1 SGHRS and CDR2 YFSETQ come from the germline V gene. V dropped 4 bases and J dropped 5 bases, with 19 bases sitting between them. The complete variable domain, with remaining parts taken from reference TRBV5-1 and TRBJ2-1, reads KAGVTQTPRYLIKTRGQQVTLSCSPISGHRSVSWYQQTPGQGLQFLFEYFSETQRNKGNFPGRFSGRQFSNSRSEMNVSTLELGDSALYLCASSGLYWAANNEQFFGPGTRLTVL.

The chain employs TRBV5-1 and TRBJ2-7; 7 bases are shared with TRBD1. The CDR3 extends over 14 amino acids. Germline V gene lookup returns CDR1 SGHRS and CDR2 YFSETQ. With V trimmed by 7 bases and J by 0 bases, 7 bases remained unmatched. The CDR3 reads CASHGDSFSYEQYF. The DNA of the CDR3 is TGCGCCAGCCATGGGGACAGCTTCTCCTACGAGCAGTACTTC.

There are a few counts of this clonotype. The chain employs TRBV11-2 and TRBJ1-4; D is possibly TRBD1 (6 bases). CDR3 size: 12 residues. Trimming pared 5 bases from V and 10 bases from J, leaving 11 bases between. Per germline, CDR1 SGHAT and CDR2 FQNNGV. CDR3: CASSQGLGKLFF. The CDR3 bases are TGTGCCAGCAGCCAGGGGCTGGGAAAACTGTTTTTT.

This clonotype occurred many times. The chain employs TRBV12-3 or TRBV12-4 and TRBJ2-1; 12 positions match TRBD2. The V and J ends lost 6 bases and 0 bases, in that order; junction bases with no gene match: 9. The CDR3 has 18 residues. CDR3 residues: CASSHAGLAGISYNEQFF. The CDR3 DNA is TGTGCCAGCAGCCACGCCGGACTAGCGGGGATCTCCTACAATGAGCAGTTCTTC.

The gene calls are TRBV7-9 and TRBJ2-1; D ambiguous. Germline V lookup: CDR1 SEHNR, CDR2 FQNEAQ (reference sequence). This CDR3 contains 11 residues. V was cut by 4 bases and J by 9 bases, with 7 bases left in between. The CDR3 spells CASSSSFEQFF. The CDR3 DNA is TGTGCCAGCAGCTCCAGTTTTGAGCAGTTCTTC.

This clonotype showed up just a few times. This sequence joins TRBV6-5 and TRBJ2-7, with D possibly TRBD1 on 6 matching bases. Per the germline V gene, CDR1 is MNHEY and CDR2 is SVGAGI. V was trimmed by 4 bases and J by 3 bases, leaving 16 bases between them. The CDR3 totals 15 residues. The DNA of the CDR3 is TGTGCCAGCAGTTCGTGGAGAGACAGGTTCTACGAGCAGTACTTC. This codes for CASSSWRDRFYEQYF.

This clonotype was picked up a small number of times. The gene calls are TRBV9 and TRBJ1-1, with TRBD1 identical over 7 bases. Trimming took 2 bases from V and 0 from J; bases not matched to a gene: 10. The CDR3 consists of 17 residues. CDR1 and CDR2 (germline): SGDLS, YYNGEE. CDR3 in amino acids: CASSVNEKTGLNTEAFF. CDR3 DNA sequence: TGTGCCAGCAGCGTCAACGAAAAGACAGGGCTGAACACTGAAGCTTTCTTT.

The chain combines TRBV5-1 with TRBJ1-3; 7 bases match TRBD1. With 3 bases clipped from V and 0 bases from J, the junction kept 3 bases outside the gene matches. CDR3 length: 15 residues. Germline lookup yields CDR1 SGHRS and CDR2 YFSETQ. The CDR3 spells CASSSTGISGNTIYF. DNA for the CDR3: TGCGCCAGCAGCTCGACAGGGATCTCTGGAAACACCATATATTTT.

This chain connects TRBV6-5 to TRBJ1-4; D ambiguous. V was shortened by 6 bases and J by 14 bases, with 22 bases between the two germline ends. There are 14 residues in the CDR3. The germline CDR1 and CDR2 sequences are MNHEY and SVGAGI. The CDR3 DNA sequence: TGTGCCAGCAGGAGGATTCCCGCCGAGGGCTCGCTGTTTTTT. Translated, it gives CASRRIPAEGSLFF.

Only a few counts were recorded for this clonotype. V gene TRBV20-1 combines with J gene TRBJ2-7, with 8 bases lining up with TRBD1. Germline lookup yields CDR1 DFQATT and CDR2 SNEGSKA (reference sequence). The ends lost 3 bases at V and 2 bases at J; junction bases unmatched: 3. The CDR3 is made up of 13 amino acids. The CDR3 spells CSARGTGTYEQYF. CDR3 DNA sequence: TGCAGTGCTAGGGGGACAGGTACCTACGAGCAGTACTTC.

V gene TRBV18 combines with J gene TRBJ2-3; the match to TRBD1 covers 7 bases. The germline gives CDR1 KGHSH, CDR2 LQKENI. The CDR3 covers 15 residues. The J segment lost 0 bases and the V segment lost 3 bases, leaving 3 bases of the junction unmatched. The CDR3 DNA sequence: TGTGCCAGCTCACCGACAGGGCAGAGCACAGATACGCAGTATTTT. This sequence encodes CASSPTGQSTDTQYF. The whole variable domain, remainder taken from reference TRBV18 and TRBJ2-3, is NAGVMQNPRHLVRRRGQEARLRCSPMKGHSHVYWYRQLPEEGLKFMVYLQKENIIDESGMPKERFSAEFPKEGPSILRIQQVVRGDSAAYFCASSPTGQSTDTQYFGPGTRLTVL.

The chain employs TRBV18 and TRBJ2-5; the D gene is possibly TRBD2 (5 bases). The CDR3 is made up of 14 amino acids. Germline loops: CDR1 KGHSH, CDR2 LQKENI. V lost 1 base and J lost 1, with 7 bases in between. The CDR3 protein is CASSPREIQETQYF. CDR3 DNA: TGTGCCAGCTCACCACGGGAGATCCAAGAGACCCAGTACTTC.

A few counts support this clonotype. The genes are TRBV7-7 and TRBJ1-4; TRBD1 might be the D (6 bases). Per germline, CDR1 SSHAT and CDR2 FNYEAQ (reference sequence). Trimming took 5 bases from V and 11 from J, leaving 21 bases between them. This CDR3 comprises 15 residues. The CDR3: CASSAQAGAAEKLFF. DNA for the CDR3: TGTGCCAGCAGCGCGCAGGCAGGGGCCGCGGAGAAACTGTTTTTT.

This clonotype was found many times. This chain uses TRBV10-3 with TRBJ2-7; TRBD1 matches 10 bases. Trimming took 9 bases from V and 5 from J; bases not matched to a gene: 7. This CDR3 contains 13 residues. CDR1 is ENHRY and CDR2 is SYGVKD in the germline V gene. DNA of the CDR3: TGTGCCATTGGACAGGGGGTCATCGACGAGCAGTACTTC. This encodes CAIGQGVIDEQYF.

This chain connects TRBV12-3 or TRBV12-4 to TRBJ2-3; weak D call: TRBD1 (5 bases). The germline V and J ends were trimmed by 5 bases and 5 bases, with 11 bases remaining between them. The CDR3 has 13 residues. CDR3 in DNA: TGTGCCAGCAGTCCAGGGCCCTTAGATACGCAGTATTTT. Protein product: CASSPGPLDTQYF.

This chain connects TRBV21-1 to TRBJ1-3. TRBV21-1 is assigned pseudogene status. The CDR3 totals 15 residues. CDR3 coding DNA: TGTGCCAGCAGCAAAGACCGAGGGACTGGAAACACCATATATTTT. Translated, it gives CASSKDRGTGNTIYF.

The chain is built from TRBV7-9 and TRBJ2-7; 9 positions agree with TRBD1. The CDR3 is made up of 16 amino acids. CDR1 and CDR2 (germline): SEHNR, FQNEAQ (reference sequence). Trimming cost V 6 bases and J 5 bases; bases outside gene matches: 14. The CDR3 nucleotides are TGTGCCAGCAGTACGCCGGGACAGGGATTTAGGAACGAGCAGTACTTC. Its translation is CASSTPGQGFRNEQYF.

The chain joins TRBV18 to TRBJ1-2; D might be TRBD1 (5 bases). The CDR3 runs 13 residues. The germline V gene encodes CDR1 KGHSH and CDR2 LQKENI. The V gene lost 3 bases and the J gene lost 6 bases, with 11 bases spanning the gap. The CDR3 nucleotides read TGTGCCAGCTCACCTGACAGCAAAAATGGCTACACCTTC. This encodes CASSPDSKNGYTF.

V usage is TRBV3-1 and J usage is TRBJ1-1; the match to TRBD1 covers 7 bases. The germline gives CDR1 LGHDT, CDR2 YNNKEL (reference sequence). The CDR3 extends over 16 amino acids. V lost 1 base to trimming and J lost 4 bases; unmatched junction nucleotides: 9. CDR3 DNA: TGTGCCAGCAGCCAAGCCTTGACAGGGCGGCCCACTGAAGCTTTCTTT. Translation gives CASSQALTGRPTEAFF.

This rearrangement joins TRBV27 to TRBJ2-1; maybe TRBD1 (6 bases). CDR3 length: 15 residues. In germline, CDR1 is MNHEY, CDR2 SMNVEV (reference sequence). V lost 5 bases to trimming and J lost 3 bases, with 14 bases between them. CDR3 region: CASSPRGDYYNEQFF. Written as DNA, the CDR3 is TGTGCCAGCAGTCCCAGGGGCGACTACTACAATGAGCAGTTCTTC.